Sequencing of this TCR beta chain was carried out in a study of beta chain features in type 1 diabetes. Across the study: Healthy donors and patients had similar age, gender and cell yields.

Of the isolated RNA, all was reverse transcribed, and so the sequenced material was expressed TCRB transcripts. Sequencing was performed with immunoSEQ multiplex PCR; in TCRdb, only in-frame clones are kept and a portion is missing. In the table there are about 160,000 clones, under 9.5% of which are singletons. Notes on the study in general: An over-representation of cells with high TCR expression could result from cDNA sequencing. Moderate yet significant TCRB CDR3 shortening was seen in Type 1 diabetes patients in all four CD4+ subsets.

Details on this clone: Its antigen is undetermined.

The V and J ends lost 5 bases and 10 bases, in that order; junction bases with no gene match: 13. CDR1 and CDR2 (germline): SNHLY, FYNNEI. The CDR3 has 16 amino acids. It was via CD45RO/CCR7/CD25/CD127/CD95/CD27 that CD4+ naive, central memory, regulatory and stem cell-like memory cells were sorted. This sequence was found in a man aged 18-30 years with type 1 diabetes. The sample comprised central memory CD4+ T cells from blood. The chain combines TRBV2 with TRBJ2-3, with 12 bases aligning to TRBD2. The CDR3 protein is CASSSARASGGVSQYF. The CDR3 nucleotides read TGTGCCAGCAGTTCAGCCCGCGCTAGCGGGGGGGTTTCGCAGTATTTT.